This T cell receptor beta chain was sequenced for a study of CD8 T cells in Susac syndrome. After extraction with the RNeasy kit, about 0.45 to 1 ug of the RNA was reverse transcribed using random hexamers. Amplification of TCR beta CDR3 was carried out by immunoSEQ multiplex PCR, which covered 54 Vbeta and 13 Jbeta segments. TCRdb processed the immunoSEQ multiplex PCR reads anew with MiXCR; each CDR3 protein has one entry. The sample lists 150,000 to 200,000 distinct CDR3 sequences, roughly nine tenths occurring once. Whole-study findings and limits: It was acknowledged in the study that its TCR sequencing and HLA analysis involved a relatively small number of individuals. CD4+ T cell repertoires in Susac syndrome lacked clonal expansion.

As to this clonotype: As yet, its antigen is unknown.

Sequencing of TCR beta was undertaken in CD8+ and CD4+ T cells derived from blood. This sequence was found in a human donor with Susac syndrome. Sequencing input: CD4+ T cells from PBMCs.

CDR3 in DNA: TGTGCCAGCTCACGGTCAGGAGACGCCTACGAGCAGTACTTC. This translates into CASSRSGDAYEQYF. This rearrangement joins TRBV18 to TRBJ2-7; D ambiguous. V lost 4 bases to trimming and J lost 2 bases, with 12 bases between them. Germline lookup yields CDR1 KGHSH and CDR2 LQKENI. There are 14 residues in the CDR3.